The T cell receptor (beta chain) under discussion was sequenced for a study of cytomegalovirus exposure and HLA in healthy donors. With 60 Vbeta and 13 Jbeta primers, the PCR was carried out. Method: immunoSEQ multiplex PCR; TCRdb's copy keeps in-frame clones and lacks some. The sample lists approximately 120,000 clones; about four fifths were seen once. The V and J ends lost 6 bases and 3 bases, in that order; junction bases with no gene match: 3. Germline V gene lookup returns CDR1 SQVTM and CDR2 ANQGSEA. CDR3 size: 12 residues. V usage is TRBV29-1 and J usage is TRBJ2-7, with 9 bases matching TRBD1. The sequenced material came from PBMCs. This TCR was recovered from a woman in her 40s in good health and CMV-seropositive. The CDR3 loop is CSVTGQGYEQYF. CDR3 nucleotides: TGCAGCGTAACGGGACAGGGCTACGAGCAGTACTTC.